This entry lists 17 T cell receptor beta chains sequenced from one sample in a study of blood T cell repertoires in COVID-19. The data were produced by immunoSEQ multiplex PCR, yet TCRdb's version contains in-frame clones alone and is incomplete. In the table there are some 98,000 clones, less than 85% of which are singletons. The material sequenced was peripheral blood. The receptors here all came from an older man with active or convalescent COVID-19.

This clone was seen once. The DNA of the CDR3 is TGTGCCAGCAGCGAGCAAGGACAGGTCGCCGGGGAGCTGTTTTTT. As protein: CASSEQGQVAGELFF. The chain joins TRBV7-9 to TRBJ2-2; TRBD1 agrees at 7 bases. Germline V gene lookup returns CDR1 SEHNR and CDR2 FQNEAQ (reference sequence). J was trimmed by 6 bases and V by 5 bases; bases with no gene match: 9. There are 15 residues in the CDR3.

The table lists this clone with a few counts. The rearrangement joins TRBV30 to TRBJ1-1, with no clear D. V was cut by 2 bases and J by 2 bases, with 9 bases left in between. Germline CDR1 and CDR2: GTSNPN and SVGIG (reference sequence). The CDR3 is made up of 13 amino acids. The CDR3 region is CAWSKFLNTEAFF. DNA for the CDR3: TGTGCCTGGAGTAAGTTCCTAAACACTGAAGCTTTCTTT.

This clone has just a few counts. The rearrangement uses TRBV7-8 and TRBJ2-7, with TRBD2 as a possible D gene (6 bases). The CDR3 totals 15 residues. Deletions cut 5 bases from V and 3 bases from J, with 17 bases between. Germline CDR1 reads SGHVS; CDR2 reads FQNEAQ. The CDR3 reads CASSESGGMLYEQYF. DNA of the CDR3: TGTGCCAGCAGCGAATCCGGAGGGATGCTCTACGAGCAGTACTTC.

In DNA, the CDR3 is TGTGCCAGTACCTACTCCGGGACATCGGAGACCCAGTACTTC. Residues: CASTYSGTSETQYF. The rearrangement uses TRBV9 and TRBJ2-5; possibly TRBD1 for D (6 bases). Trimming left V 8 bases short and J 5 bases short, with 19 bases between. Germline V CDR1 and CDR2: SGDLS, YYNGEE. The CDR3 covers 14 residues.

In this sample, this clone turned up many times. The gene calls are TRBV12-3 or TRBV12-4 and TRBJ2-7, with D unresolved. Trimming stripped 3 bases from V and 3 bases from J, with 9 bases between. This CDR3 has 13 amino acids. The CDR3 nucleotides are TGTGCCAGCAGTTTTAACCCCGGCTACGAGCAGTACTTC. Translating gives CASSFNPGYEQYF.

The chain links TRBV2 to TRBJ2-7; D possibly corresponds to TRBD2 (6 bases). CDR1 SNHLY and CDR2 FYNNEI come from the germline V gene. V was pared by 8 bases and J by 1 base, with 15 bases between. The CDR3 consists of 14 residues. The CDR3 reads CASRRSGLSYEQYF. The CDR3 nucleotides read TGTGCCAGCCGCAGGTCGGGACTTTCCTACGAGCAGTACTTC.

This clone is judged medium-sized. The rearrangement uses TRBV3-1 (or the pseudogene TRBV3-2) and TRBJ1-2, with D possibly matching TRBD1 (6 bases). Per the germline V gene, CDR1 is LGHDT and CDR2 is YNNKEL (reference sequence). The CDR3 covers 14 residues. The V end lost 0 bases, the J end lost 7 bases, and 12 bases lay between the germline ends. CDR3 sequence (DNA): TGTGCCAGCAGCCAAGACCCAGTCAGGGGTGGCTACACCTTC. Translated, it gives CASSQDPVRGGYTF.

The chain recombines TRBV4-3 with TRBJ1-1; no firm D call. The V end was cut by 1 base, the J end by 1 base, with 7 bases between. There are 14 residues in the CDR3. From germline, CDR1 is LGHNA and CDR2 YSLEER. Here the CDR3 reads CASSQVSWNTEAFF. CDR3 bases: TGCGCCAGCAGCCAAGTGTCGTGGAACACTGAAGCTTTCTTT.

This clone was observed a handful of times. The rearrangement uses TRBV7-8 and TRBJ2-7, with 7 positions matching TRBD1. V gave up 8 bases and J gave up 2 bases; unmatched junction bases: 6. This CDR3 comprises 13 residues. Per germline, CDR1 SGHVS and CDR2 FQNEAQ. The DNA of the CDR3 is TGTGCCAGCGGCGGACAGGCGACCTACGAGCAGTACTTC. Its protein is CASGGQATYEQYF.

The gene calls are TRBV3-1 (or the pseudogene TRBV3-2) and TRBJ1-1; D perhaps matches TRBD1 (5 bases). The ends were cut back, 0 bases at V and 1 base at J, with 9 bases in the middle. Germline V gene sequence: CDR1 LGHDT, CDR2 YNNKEL (reference sequence). This CDR3 spans 15 amino acids. CDR3 sequence: CASSQDRTSNTEAFF. The DNA of the CDR3 is TGTGCCAGCAGCCAAGATAGGACATCGAACACTGAAGCTTTCTTT.

This sequence joins TRBV6-1 and TRBJ2-2, with 7 nucleotides matching TRBD1. The V gene end was trimmed by 1 base and the J gene end by 5 bases; junction bases not matched to a gene: 10. The CDR3 consists of 17 residues. The germline CDR1 and CDR2 sequences are MNHNS and SASEGT. The CDR3 nucleotides read TGTGCCAGCAGTGAAGATTGGAGAGACAGGGCAACCGGGGAGCTGTTTTTT. Translating it yields CASSEDWRDRATGELFF.

The CDR3 spells CASSPRIGGFSYEQYF. CDR3 nucleotide sequence: TGTGCCAGCAGCCCCCGGATCGGGGGGTTCTCCTACGAGCAGTACTTC. The J gene is TRBJ2-7, the V gene TRBV7-9, with TRBD2 identical over 7 bases. With 5 bases clipped from V and 0 bases from J, the junction kept 10 bases outside the gene matches. CDR3 length: 16 residues. CDR1 SEHNR and CDR2 FQNEAQ come from the germline V gene (reference sequence).

The V gene is TRBV19, the J gene TRBJ1-2; 11 bases are a match to TRBD1. Trimming cost V 7 bases and J 3 bases; bases outside gene matches: 13. The CDR3 runs 17 residues. Germline CDR1 and CDR2: LNHDA and SQIVND (reference sequence). CDR3 bases: TGTGCCAGTAACCCTGGACAGGGGGCCCCGGTCTACTATGGCTACACCTTC. Translation gives CASNPGQGAPVYYGYTF.

This chain joins TRBV7-6 and TRBJ2-7; 9 bases are shared with TRBD1. V lost 1 base and J lost 4; bases outside the gene matches: 2. The CDR3 has 14 amino acids. CDR1 and CDR2 from the germline V gene are SGHVS and FNYEAQ. Written as DNA, the CDR3 is TGTGCCAGCAGCTTAGGGACAGGGGCATACGAGCAGTACTTC. Amino acids: CASSLGTGAYEQYF. The variable domain in full, with the rest retrieved from reference TRBV7-6 and TRBJ2-7, is GAGVSQSPRYKVTKRGQDVALRCDPISGHVSLYWYRQALGQGPEFLTYFNYEAQQDKSGLPNDRFSAERPEGSISTLTIQRTEQRDSAMYRCASSLGTGAYEQYFGPGTRLTVT.

The chain has TRBV6-5 and TRBJ1-2; 9 nucleotides agree with TRBD1. Germline V gene sequence: CDR1 MNHEY, CDR2 SVGAGI. Germline trimming cut 7 bases from V and 7 bases from J; bases unmatched to any gene: 13. This CDR3 is built from 15 residues. This chain's CDR3 is CASNSRGQGVSGYTF. The CDR3 bases are TGTGCCAGCAACAGTAGGGGACAGGGCGTATCTGGCTACACCTTC.

The chain is built from TRBV6-2 or TRBV6-3 and TRBJ2-7; TRBD1 might be the D (5 bases). V was cut by 2 bases and J by 4 bases, with 15 bases left in between. The CDR3 is 15 residues long. In germline, CDR1 is MNHEY, CDR2 SVGEGT. The CDR3 loop is CASSYARALSYEQYF. The CDR3 nucleotides are TGTGCCAGCAGTTACGCCAGGGCCTTAAGTTACGAGCAGTACTTC.

This clone was recorded a few times. The V call is TRBV15, the J call TRBJ1-1; D unclear. The germline CDR1 and CDR2 sequences are LNHNV and YYDKDF (reference sequence). This CDR3 is built from 12 residues. V was shortened by 4 bases and J by 1 base, with 4 bases between the two germline ends. The DNA for the CDR3 is TGTGCCACCAGCACCGGGAACACTGAAGCTTTCTTT. Translating it yields CATSTGNTEAFF.